This TCR beta chain emerged from a study of blood T cell repertoires in COVID-19. Study-wide background: Samples of COVID-19 (acute and convalescent) were obtained from the United States, Italy and Spain. PBMCs, B-cell-depleted T cells, or T cells provided the cDNA or gDNA that made up the material.

Trimming pared 3 bases from V and 9 bases from J, leaving 12 bases between. Germline V CDR1 and CDR2: MDHEN, SYDVKM. The CDR3 is made up of 14 amino acids. Original handling: Amplifying reference gene primers gave estimates of nucleated cell counts. Sequenced by immunoSEQ multiplex PCR; TCRdb stores in-frame clones only, minus some. That table gives V, J and clone size, and the DNA gave D and trimming. The sample has some 87,000 clones; around 82% are singletons. This TCR came from a man aged 80 or over with active or convalescent COVID-19. Sequencing was performed on peripheral blood. V is TRBV28 and J is TRBJ1-6; possibly TRBD1 for D (6 bases). The CDR3 DNA follows: TGTGCCAGCAGTTTGCGACAGGAGTCTTCACCCCTCCACTTT. It yields the protein CASSLRQESSPLHF. Full variable domain (rest looked up from reference TRBV28 and TRBJ1-6): DVKVTQSSRYLVKRTGEKVFLECVQDMDHENMFWYRQDPGLGLRLIYFSYDVKMKEKGDIPEGYSVSREKKERFSLILESASTNQTSMYLCASSLRQESSPLHFGNGTRLTVT.